Reported below is one T cell receptor (beta chain). The antigen is undetermined. The sample comes from a study of cytomegalovirus exposure and HLA in healthy donors. Overall study context: Falling in the Caucasian-associated ancestry cluster were about four fifths of around 370 genotyped donors. General study results and limits: Later analysis showed TCR association rates varying by HLA locus, highest for DRB1 and lowest for HLA-C.

Vbeta (60) and Jbeta (13) primers were used in the PCR. Sequencing was performed with immunoSEQ multiplex PCR; in TCRdb, only in-frame clones are kept and a portion is missing. Found here are some 150,000 clones, 80% of them singletons; the top ten hold 4% to 5.5%. Germline CDR1 is SGHRS and CDR2 is YFSETQ. CDR3 length equals 14 residues. Trimming took 0 bases from V and 5 from J, leaving 12 bases between them. The TCR originated in a man aged 25 to 45 in good health and CMV-seronegative. The chain uses TRBV5-1 and TRBJ2-7; D ambiguous. Sequenced material: PBMCs. As DNA, the CDR3 is TGCGCCAGCAGCTTGGCTTTAGATGCGAACGAGCAGTACTTC. As protein: CASSLALDANEQYF.